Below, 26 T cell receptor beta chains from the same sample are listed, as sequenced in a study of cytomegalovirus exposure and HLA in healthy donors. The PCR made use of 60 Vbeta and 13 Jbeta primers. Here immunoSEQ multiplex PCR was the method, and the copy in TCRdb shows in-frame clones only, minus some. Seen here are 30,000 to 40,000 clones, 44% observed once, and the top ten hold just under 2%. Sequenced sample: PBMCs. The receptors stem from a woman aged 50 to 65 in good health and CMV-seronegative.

The CDR3 loop is CASSLRGTPTAGELFF. CDR3 nucleotides: TGCGCCAGCAGCCTCCGAGGGACACCGACGGCCGGGGAGCTGTTTTTT. The chain combines TRBV5-1 with TRBJ2-2; TRBD1 might be the D (6 bases). The V and J ends lost 4 bases and 6 bases respectively, with 19 bases between them. Germline-derived CDR1 and CDR2 are SGHRS and YFSETQ. The CDR3 sequence is 16 residues long.

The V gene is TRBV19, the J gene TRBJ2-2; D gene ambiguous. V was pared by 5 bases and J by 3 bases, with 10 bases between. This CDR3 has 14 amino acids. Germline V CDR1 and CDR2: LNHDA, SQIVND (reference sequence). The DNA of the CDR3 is TGTGCCAGTAGTTTTGCCGCGGACACCGGGGAGCTGTTTTTT. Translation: CASSFAADTGELFF. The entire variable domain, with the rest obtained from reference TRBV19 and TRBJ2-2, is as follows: DGGITQSPKYLFRKEGQNVTLSCEQNLNHDAMYWYRQDPGQGLRLIYYSQIVNDFQKGDIAEGYSVSREKKESFPLTVTSAQKNPTAFYLCASSFAADTGELFFGEGSRLTVL.

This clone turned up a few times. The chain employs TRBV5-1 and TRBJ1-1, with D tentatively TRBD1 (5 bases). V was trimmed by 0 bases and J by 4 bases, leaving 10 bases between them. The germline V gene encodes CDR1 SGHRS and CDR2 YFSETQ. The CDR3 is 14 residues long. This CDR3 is CASSLAGGVTEAFF. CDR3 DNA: TGCGCCAGCAGCTTGGCCGGGGGGGTCACTGAAGCTTTCTTT.

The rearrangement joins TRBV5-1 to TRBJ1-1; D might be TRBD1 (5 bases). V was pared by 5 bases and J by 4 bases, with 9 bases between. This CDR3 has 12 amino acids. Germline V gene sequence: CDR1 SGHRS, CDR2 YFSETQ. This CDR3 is CASRQGVTEAFF. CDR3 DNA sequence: TGCGCCAGCAGACAAGGGGTCACTGAAGCTTTCTTT.

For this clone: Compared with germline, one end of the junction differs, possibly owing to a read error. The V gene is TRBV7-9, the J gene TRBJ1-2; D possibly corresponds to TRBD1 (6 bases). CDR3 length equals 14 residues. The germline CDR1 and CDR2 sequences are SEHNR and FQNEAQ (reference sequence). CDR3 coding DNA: TGTGCCAGCACCTTAACAGGGCTCCCCGGGGGCTACACCTTC. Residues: CASTLTGLPGGYTF.

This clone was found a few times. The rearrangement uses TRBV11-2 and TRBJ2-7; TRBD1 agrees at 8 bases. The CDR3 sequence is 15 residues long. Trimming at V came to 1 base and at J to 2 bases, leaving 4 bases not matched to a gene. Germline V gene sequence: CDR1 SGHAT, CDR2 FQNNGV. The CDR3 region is CASSLVSGGTYEQYF. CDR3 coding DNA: TGTGCCAGCAGCTTAGTCTCAGGGGGCACCTACGAGCAGTACTTC.

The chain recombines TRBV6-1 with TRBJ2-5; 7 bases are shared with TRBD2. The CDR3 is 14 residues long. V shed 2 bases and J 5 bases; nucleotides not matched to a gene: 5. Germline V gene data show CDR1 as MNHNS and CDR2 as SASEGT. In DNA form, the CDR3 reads TGTGCCAGCAGTGAATTGAGTAGCGGGGAGACCCAGTACTTC. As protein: CASSELSSGETQYF.

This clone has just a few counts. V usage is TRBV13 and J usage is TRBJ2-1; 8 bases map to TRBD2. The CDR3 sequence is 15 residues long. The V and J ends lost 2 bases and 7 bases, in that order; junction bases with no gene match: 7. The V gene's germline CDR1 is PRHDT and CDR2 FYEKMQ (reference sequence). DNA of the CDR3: TGTGCCAGCAGCTTATTGCCTAGCGGGCCAAATGAGCAGTTCTTC. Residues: CASSLLPSGPNEQFF.

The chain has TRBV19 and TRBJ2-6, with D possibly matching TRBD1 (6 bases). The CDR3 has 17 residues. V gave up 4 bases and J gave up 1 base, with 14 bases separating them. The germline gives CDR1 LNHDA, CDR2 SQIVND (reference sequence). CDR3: CASSTLRQVSGANVLTF. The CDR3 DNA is TGTGCCAGTAGTACCTTGCGACAGGTTTCTGGGGCCAACGTCCTGACTTTC.

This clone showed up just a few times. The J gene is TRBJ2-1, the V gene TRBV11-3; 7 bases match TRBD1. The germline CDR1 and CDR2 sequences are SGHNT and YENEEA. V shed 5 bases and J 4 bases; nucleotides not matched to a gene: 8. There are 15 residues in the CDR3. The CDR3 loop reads CASSQGVTSYNEQFF. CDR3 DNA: TGTGCCAGCAGCCAGGGGGTCACGTCTTACAATGAGCAGTTCTTC.

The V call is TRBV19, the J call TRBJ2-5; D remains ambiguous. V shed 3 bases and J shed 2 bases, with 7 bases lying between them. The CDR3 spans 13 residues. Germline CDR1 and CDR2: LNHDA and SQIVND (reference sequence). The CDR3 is CASSIVGQETQYF. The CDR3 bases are TGTGCCAGTAGTATTGTCGGTCAAGAGACCCAGTACTTC.

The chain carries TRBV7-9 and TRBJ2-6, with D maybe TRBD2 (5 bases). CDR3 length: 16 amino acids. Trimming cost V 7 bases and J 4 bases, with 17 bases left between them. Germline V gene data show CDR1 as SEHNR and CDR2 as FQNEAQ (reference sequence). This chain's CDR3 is CASNPGDLGGANVLTF. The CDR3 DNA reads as TGTGCCAGCAACCCCGGGGATTTGGGGGGGGCCAACGTCCTGACTTTC. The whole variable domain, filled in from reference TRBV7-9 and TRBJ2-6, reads DTGVSQNPRHKITKRGQNVTFRCDPISEHNRLYWYRQTLGQGPEFLTYFQNEAQLEKSRLLSDRFSAERPKGSFSTLEIQRTEQGDSAMYLCASNPGDLGGANVLTFGAGSRLTVL.

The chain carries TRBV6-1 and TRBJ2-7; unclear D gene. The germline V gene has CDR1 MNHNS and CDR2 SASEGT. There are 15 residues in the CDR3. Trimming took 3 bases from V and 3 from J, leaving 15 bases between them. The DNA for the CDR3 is TGTGCCAGCAGTGAGCCTCGGGTATCCTACTACGAGCAGTACTTC. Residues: CASSEPRVSYYEQYF.

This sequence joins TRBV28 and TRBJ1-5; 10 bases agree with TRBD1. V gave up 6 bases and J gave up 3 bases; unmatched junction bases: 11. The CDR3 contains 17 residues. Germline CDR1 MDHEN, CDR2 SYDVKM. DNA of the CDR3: TGTGCCAGCAGGGGGGGGACAGGGGAGATGGTCAATCAGCCCCAGCATTTT. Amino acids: CASRGGTGEMVNQPQHF.

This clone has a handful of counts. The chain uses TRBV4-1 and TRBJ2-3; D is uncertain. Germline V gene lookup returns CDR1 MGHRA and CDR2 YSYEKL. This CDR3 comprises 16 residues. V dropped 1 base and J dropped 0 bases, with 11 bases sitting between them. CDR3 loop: CASSQVPFTSTDTQYF. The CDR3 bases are TGCGCCAGCAGCCAAGTGCCATTTACTAGCACAGATACGCAGTATTTT.

Here the CDR3 reads CASSEARDEKLFF. The CDR3 DNA is TGTGCCAGCAGTGAAGCCAGGGATGAAAAACTGTTTTTT. V is TRBV6-1 and J is TRBJ1-4, with D maybe TRBD1 (5 bases). This CDR3 region has 13 residues. The ends were cut back, 0 bases at V and 6 bases at J, with 5 bases in the middle. Looked up from germline, CDR1 is MNHNS and CDR2 is SASEGT.

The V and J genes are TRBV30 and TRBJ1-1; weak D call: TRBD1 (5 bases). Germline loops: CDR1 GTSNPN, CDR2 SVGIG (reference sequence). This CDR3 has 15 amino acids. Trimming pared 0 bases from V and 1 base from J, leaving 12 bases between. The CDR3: CAWSVPSGGNTEAFF. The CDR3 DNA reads TGTGCCTGGAGTGTACCGTCGGGGGGGAACACTGAAGCTTTCTTT.

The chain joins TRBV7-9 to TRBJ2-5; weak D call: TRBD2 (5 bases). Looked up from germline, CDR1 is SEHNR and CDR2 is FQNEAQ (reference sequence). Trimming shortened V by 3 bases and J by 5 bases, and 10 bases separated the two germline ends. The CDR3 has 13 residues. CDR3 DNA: TGTGCCAGCAGCTTTGGTAGCGCCGAGACCCAGTACTTC. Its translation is CASSFGSAETQYF.

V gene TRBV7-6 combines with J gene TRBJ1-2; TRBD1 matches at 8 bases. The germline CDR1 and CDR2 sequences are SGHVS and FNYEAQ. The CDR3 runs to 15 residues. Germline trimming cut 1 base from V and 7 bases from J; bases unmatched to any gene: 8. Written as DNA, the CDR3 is TGTGCCAGCAGCTTAGGTCCCAGGGGGCCATTTGGCTACACCTTC. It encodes CASSLGPRGPFGYTF.

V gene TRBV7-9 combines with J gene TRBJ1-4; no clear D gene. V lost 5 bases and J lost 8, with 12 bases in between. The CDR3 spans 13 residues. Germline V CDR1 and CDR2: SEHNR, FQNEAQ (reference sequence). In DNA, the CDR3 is TGTGCCAGCAGCCCCGGTGCGAAGGAAAAACTGTTTTTT. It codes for CASSPGAKEKLFF.

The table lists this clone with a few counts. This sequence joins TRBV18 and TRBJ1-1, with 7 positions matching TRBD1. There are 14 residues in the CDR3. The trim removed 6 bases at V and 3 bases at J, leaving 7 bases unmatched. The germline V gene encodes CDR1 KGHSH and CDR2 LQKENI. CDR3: CASSDRVGDTEAFF. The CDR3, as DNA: TGTGCCAGCTCTGACAGGGTAGGGGACACTGAAGCTTTCTTT. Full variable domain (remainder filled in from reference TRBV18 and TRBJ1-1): NAGVMQNPRHLVRRRGQEARLRCSPMKGHSHVYWYRQLPEEGLKFMVYLQKENIIDESGMPKERFSAEFPKEGPSILRIQQVVRGDSAAYFCASSDRVGDTEAFFGQGTRLTVV.

In DNA form, the CDR3 reads TGTGCCAGTAGTACAAATGGAGGCCGGGCGGATCAGCCCCAGCATTTT. Translation gives CASSTNGGRADQPQHF. The gene calls are TRBV19 and TRBJ1-5; no clear D gene. V was pared by 4 bases and J by 5 bases, with 18 bases between. The CDR3 runs 16 residues. Germline V lookup: CDR1 LNHDA, CDR2 SQIVND (reference sequence).

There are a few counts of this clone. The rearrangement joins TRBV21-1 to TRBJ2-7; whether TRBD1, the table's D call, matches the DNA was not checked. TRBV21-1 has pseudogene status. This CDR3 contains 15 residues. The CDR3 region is CASSGVGGQSTSRYF. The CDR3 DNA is TGTGCCAGCAGCGGGGTTGGGGGACAGTCTACGAGCCGGTACTTC.

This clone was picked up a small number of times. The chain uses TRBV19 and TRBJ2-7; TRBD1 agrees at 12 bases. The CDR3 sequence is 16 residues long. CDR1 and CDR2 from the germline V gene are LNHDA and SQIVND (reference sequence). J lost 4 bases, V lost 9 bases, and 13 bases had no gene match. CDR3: CASRDRGRGGPYEQYF. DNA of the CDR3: TGTGCCAGCCGGGACAGGGGGCGAGGGGGTCCTTACGAGCAGTACTTC. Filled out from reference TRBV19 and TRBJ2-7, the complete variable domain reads DGGITQSPKYLFRKEGQNVTLSCEQNLNHDAMYWYRQDPGQGLRLIYYSQIVNDFQKGDIAEGYSVSREKKESFPLTVTSAQKNPTAFYLCASRDRGRGGPYEQYFGPGTRLTVT.

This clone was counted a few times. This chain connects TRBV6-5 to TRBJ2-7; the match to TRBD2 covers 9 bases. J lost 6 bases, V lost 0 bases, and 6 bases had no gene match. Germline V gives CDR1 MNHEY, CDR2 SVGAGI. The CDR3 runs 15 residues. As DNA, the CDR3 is TGTGCCAGCAGTTACTCGACGGGACTAGCCGCCGAGCAGTACTTC. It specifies CASSYSTGLAAEQYF.

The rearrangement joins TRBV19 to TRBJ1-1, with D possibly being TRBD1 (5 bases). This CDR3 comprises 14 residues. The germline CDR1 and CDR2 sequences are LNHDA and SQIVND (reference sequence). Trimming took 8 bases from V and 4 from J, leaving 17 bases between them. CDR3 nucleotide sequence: TGTGCCAGTCGCCCGGCAGGGCTGGGCACTGAAGCTTTCTTT. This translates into CASRPAGLGTEAFF.